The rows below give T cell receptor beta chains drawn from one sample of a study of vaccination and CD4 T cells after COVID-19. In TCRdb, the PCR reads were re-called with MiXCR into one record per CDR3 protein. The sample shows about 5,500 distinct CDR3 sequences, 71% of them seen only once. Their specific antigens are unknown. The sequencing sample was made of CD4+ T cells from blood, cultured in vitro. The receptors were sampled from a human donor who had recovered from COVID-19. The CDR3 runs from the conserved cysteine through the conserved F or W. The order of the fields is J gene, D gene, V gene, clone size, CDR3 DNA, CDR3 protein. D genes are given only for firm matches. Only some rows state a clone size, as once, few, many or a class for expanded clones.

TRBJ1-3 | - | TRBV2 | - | TGTGCCAGCAGACAGGACCTTGGAAACACCATATATTTT | CASRQDLGNTIYF
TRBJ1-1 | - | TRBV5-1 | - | TGCGCCAGCAGCTTGGCCGGGGGGGCCGGAACTGAAGCTTTCTTT | CASSLAGGAGTEAFF
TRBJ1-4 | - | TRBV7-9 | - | TGTGCCAGCAGCAGTACAGGGTCTGGGGAAAAACTGTTTTTT | CASSSTGSGEKLFF
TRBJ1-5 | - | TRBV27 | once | TGTGCCAGCGGTCCGAGGGATGGGGGATCTCAGCCCCAGCATTTT | CASGPRDGGSQPQHF
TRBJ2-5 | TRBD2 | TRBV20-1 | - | TGCAGTGCTCCGCACAGCGGGGGGTTACAAGAGACCCAGTACTTC | CSAPHSGGLQETQYF
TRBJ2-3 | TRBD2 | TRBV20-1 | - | TGCAGTGCGACTAGCAGATCGGCAGATACGCAGTATTTT | CSATSRSADTQYF
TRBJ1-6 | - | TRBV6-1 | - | TGTGCCAGCAGTAGGACCGCTCCAGCCATCTATAATTCACCCCTCCACTTT | CASSRTAPAIYNSPLHF
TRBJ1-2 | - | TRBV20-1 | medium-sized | TGCAGTGCTAGGGGGACGGGAAACTATGGCTACACCTTC | CSARGTGNYGYTF
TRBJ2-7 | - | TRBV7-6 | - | TGTGCCAGCAGCTTAGCGCCCCCGGTGGCCTACGAGCAGTACTTC | CASSLAPPVAYEQYF
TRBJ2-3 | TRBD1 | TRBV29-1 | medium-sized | TGCAGCGTTGAGGACAGGGGGGATACGCAGTATTTT | CSVEDRGDTQYF
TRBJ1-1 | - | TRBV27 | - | TGTGCCAGCGTCCGGGGGGCAGGCACTGAAGCTTTCTTT | CASVRGAGTEAFF
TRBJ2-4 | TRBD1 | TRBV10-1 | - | TGCGCCAGCAGTGAAACTACCGGGACAGGGATGCACATTCAGTACTTC | CASSETTGTGMHIQYF
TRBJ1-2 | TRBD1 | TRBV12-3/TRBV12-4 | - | TGTGCCAGCAGAATTGCCCGCTCAGGGGGCGGCTATGGCTACACCTTC | CASRIARSGGGYGYTF
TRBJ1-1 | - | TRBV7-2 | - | TGTGCCAGCAGCTTCCTTCTGGGAATCGAGGCTTTCTTT | CASSFLLGIEAFF
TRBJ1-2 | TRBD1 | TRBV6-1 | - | TGTGCCTTAGGCCATACAGGGGTTGCCTATGGCTACACCTTC | CALGHTGVAYGYTF
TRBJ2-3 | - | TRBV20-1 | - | TGCAGTGCTAAATTAAGGCCGGAGGGCACAGATACGCAGTATTTT | CSAKLRPEGTDTQYF
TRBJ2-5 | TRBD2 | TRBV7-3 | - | TGTGCCAGCAGCCCCAGCGGACTAGCGGGACAAGAGACCCAGTACTTC | CASSPSGLAGQETQYF
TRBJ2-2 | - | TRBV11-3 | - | TGTGCCAGCAGCTTTAGCACAAGCACCGGGGAGCTGTTTTTT | CASSFSTSTGELFF
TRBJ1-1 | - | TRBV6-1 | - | TGTGCCAGCCGCCTACTGTTGGGGAACACTGAAGCTTTCTTT | CASRLLLGNTEAFF
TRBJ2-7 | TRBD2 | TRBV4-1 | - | TGCGCCAGCAGCCAGGGGGACCGACTAGCGGTTTCCTACGAGCAGTACTTC | CASSQGDRLAVSYEQYF
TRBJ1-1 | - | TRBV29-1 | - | TGCAACGTTAGGGAGGGGGAAGGGTTTCAAACGAACACTGAAGCTTTCTTT | CNVREGEGFQTNTEAFF
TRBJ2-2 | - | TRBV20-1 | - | TGCAGTGCTGGAGGGAACACCGGGGAGCTGTTTTTT | CSAGGNTGELFF
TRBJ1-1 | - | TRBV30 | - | TGTGCCTGGAGTTCCTCCCGGGACAAGAACACTGAAGCTTTCTTT | CAWSSSRDKNTEAFF
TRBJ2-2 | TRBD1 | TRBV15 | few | TGTGCCACCAAGACAGGGGGCGGCGGGGAGCTGTTTTTT | CATKTGGGGELFF
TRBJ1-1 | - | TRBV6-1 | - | TGTGCCAGCAGTGAATTCGAAGGAGCTTTCTTT | CASSEFEGAFF
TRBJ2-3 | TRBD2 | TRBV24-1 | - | TGTGCCACCAGTGAGCGGACTAGCGGGCTGAGCACAGATACGCAGTATTTT | CATSERTSGLSTDTQYF
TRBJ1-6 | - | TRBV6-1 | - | TGTGCCAGCAGTGAAGGGGGATATAATTCACCCCTCCACTTT | CASSEGGYNSPLHF
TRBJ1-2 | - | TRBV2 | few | TGTGCCAGCAGTGAGTATCGTGAGACAGGAGGCTACACCTTC | CASSEYRETGGYTF
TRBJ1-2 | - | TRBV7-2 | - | TGTGCCAGCAGTTCCGACAGTAACTATGGCTACACCTTC | CASSSDSNYGYTF
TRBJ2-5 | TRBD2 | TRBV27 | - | TGTGCCAGCCCCCGGGGGGGACAAGAGACCCAGTACTTC | CASPRGGQETQYF
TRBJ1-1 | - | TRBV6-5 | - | TGTGCCAGCAGTTCCGCCGTGGGCAGCACTGAAGCTTTCTTT | CASSSAVGSTEAFF
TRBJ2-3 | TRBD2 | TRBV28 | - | TGTGCCAGCCGCCAGGGACTAGCGGCCAACCAAGATACGCAGTATTTT | CASRQGLAANQDTQYF
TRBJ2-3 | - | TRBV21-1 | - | TGTGCCAGCAGTCACAGAGGCCGGGGGCCAGATACGCAGTATTTT | CASSHRGRGPDTQYF
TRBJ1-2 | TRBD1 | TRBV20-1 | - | TGCAGTGCTAGAGACCCCGGGACAGGGGGGATACATGGCTACACCTTC | CSARDPGTGGIHGYTF
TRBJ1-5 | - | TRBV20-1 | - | TGCAGTGCCCACCCGAGCACCGGGGTGAATCAGCCCCAGCATTTT | CSAHPSTGVNQPQHF
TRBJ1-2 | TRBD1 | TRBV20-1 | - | TGCAGTGCCCCTGGACAGGGACCCTATGGCTACACCTTC | CSAPGQGPYGYTF
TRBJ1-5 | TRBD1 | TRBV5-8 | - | TGTGCCAGCCGGGACAGCTACAATCAGCCCCAGCATTTT | CASRDSYNQPQHF
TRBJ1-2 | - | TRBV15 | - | TGTGCCACCAGCAGAGATCTAAGGGGGGCTAACTATGGCTACACCTTC | CATSRDLRGANYGYTF
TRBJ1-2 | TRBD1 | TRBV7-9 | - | TGTGCCAGCAGCTTAACCACAGGGGGCAGTGGCTACACCTTC | CASSLTTGGSGYTF
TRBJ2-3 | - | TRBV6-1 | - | TGTGCCAGCAGTGGCGGGACAGCTAGCACAGATACGCAGTATTTT | CASSGGTASTDTQYF
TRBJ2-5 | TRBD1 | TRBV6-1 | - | TGTGCCAGCGGAGTGGGACAGCAAGAGACCCAGTACTTC | CASGVGQQETQYF
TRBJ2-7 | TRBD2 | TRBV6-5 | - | TGTGCCAGCAGGTCCTCGGGGGGCTCCTACGAGCAGTACTTC | CASRSSGGSYEQYF
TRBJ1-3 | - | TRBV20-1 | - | TGCAGTGCTAGTGAACTTGGAAACGCCATATATTTT | CSASELGNAIYF
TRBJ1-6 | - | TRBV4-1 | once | TGCGCCAGCAGCCAAGTACAGATGAATTCACCCCTCCACTTT | CASSQVQMNSPLHF
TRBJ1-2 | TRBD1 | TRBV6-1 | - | TGTGCCAGCAGTGCAGGGGGAAGGGTCAGCGGCTATGGCTACACCTTC | CASSAGGRVSGYGYTF
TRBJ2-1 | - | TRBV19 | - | TGTGCCAGTAGTATATTGGACGGGCCAGAGCAGTTCTTC | CASSILDGPEQFF